The 12 T cell receptor beta chains below all came from one sample that was sequenced in a study of T cell responses to AZD1222 COVID-19 vaccine. The repertoire was sequenced with immunoSEQ multiplex PCR; TCRdb's copy has only in-frame clones and lacks some. The table shows roughly 150,000 clones, with approximately 94% occurring only once. This material consisted of peripheral blood, taken on day 0 of AZD1222 vaccination. The receptors derive from an adult in good health.

This chain joins TRBV6-5 and TRBJ1-5, with D uncertain. In germline, CDR1 is MNHEY, CDR2 SVGAGI. V was trimmed by 9 bases and J by 3 bases, leaving 9 bases between them. CDR3 length: 12 residues. The chain's CDR3 is CASGGPNQPQHF. DNA for the CDR3: TGTGCCAGTGGCGGGCCCAATCAGCCCCAGCATTTT.

The chain joins TRBV19 to TRBJ1-1, with a possible D match to TRBD1 (5 bases). Trimming took off 3 bases at V and 4 bases at J, with 9 bases between the two ends. Germline CDR1 is LNHDA and CDR2 is SQIVND (reference sequence). The CDR3 runs 13 residues. CDR3 in amino acids: CASSMRGVTEAFF. The CDR3 DNA is TGTGCCAGTAGTATGAGGGGCGTCACTGAAGCTTTCTTT.

This chain connects TRBV5-4 to TRBJ2-3, with 13 bases identical to TRBD2. The J segment lost 2 bases and the V segment lost 4 bases, leaving 7 bases of the junction unmatched. Germline V gene data show CDR1 as SGHNT and CDR2 as YYREEE (reference sequence). CDR3 length: 17 amino acids. The CDR3 region is CASSAKLAGGPTDTQYF. The CDR3 DNA follows: TGTGCCAGCAGCGCAAAACTAGCGGGGGGGCCCACAGATACGCAGTATTTT.

In this sample, this clone turned up a few times. The chain has TRBV28 and TRBJ1-2; D gene ambiguous. Germline CDR1 is MDHEN and CDR2 is SYDVKM. The CDR3 runs to 15 residues. Trimming removed 4 bases from V and 1 base from J, with 13 bases in between. Here the CDR3 DNA reads TGTGCCAGCAGTTCACCCGAGGACGGTAACTATGGCTACACCTTC. Its translation is CASSSPEDGNYGYTF.

This rearrangement joins TRBV19 to TRBJ1-2, with 9 bases matching TRBD1. V was clipped by 7 bases and J by 5 bases; unmatched bases: 11. From germline, CDR1 is LNHDA and CDR2 SQIVND (reference sequence). The CDR3 runs to 15 residues. CDR3 nucleotide sequence: TGTGCCAGTAAAAAGGACAGGGGAGGAGGGTATGGCTACACCTTC. It encodes CASKKDRGGGYGYTF.

J is TRBJ2-5 and V is TRBV28; D not certain. Germline loops: CDR1 MDHEN, CDR2 SYDVKM. This CDR3 is 12 amino acids long. The germline V and J ends were trimmed by 6 bases and 4 bases, with 9 bases remaining between them. Here the CDR3 DNA reads TGTGCCAGCAGCACTGCGGTAGAGACCCAGTACTTC. Amino acid sequence: CASSTAVETQYF.

This sequence joins TRBV13 and TRBJ1-1; a weak D match, TRBD1 (5 bases). CDR3 length: 12 residues. Trimming left V 8 bases short and J 0 bases short, with 7 bases between. CDR1 and CDR2 (germline): PRHDT, FYEKMQ (reference sequence). CDR3 DNA: TGTGCCAGCCAGGGTATGAACACTGAAGCTTTCTTT. Translation: CASQGMNTEAFF.

The gene calls are TRBV19 and TRBJ1-5; D unresolved. V gave up 2 bases and J gave up 5 bases, with 4 bases separating them. From germline, CDR1 is LNHDA and CDR2 SQIVND (reference sequence). The CDR3 covers 12 residues. This CDR3 reads CASSIWDQPQHF. In DNA, the CDR3 is TGTGCCAGTAGTATATGGGATCAGCCCCAGCATTTT.

The chain employs TRBV4-2 and TRBJ2-3, with 9 bases that match TRBD2. Germline CDR1 and CDR2: LGHNA and YNFKEQ. The trim removed 1 base at V and 2 bases at J, leaving 1 base unmatched. The CDR3 consists of 15 residues. The CDR3 sequence: CASSQGGGATDTQYF. CDR3 sequence (DNA): TGTGCCAGCAGCCAAGGCGGGGGGGCCACAGATACGCAGTATTTT.

The rearrangement links TRBV11-2 to TRBJ2-3; 7 bases match TRBD1. Losses at the gene ends were 3 bases for V and 4 bases for J; bases not matched to a gene: 10. The length of the CDR3 is 16 residues. Germline V gene sequence: CDR1 SGHAT, CDR2 FQNNGV. The CDR3 here is CASSFPTDRVPDTQYF. The CDR3 DNA is TGTGCCAGCAGCTTTCCTACTGACAGGGTTCCAGATACGCAGTATTTT.

This sequence joins TRBV30 and TRBJ1-6; D call uncertain. Trimming cost V 5 bases and J 7 bases, with 12 bases left between them. This CDR3 has 13 residues. Germline values: CDR1 GTSNPN, CDR2 SVGIG (reference sequence). The CDR3 reads CAWGEYLNSPLHF. The DNA for the CDR3 is TGTGCCTGGGGGGAGTACCTGAATTCACCCCTCCACTTT.

This chain uses TRBV7-3 with TRBJ1-1, with a tentative D call TRBD1 (5 bases). The length of the CDR3 is 15 residues. Per the germline V gene, CDR1 is SGHTA and CDR2 is FQGTGA. V lost 5 bases, J lost 1 base, and 14 bases lay in between. CDR3 residues: CASSPITGSNTEAFF. The CDR3 DNA reads TGTGCCAGCAGCCCCATTACAGGTTCGAACACTGAAGCTTTCTTT.